The text below deals with one TCR beta chain. No antigen is known for it. This sample was taken from a study of cytomegalovirus exposure and HLA in healthy donors. Germline values: CDR1 LNHDA, CDR2 SQIVND (reference sequence). The CDR3 totals 14 residues. V lost 7 bases, J lost 2 bases, and 14 bases lay in between. Findings and caveats of the study: DRB1 showed the most TCR associations and HLA-C the fewest in a later analysis, as rates varied by HLA locus.

PCR primers comprised 60 Vbeta and 13 Jbeta primers. Data came from immunoSEQ multiplex PCR; TCRdb stores just in-frame clones and leaves some out. The sample records 120,000 to 150,000 clones, about four fifths being singletons. The source of this sequence is a man aged 18 to 29 in good health and CMV-seropositive. The J gene is TRBJ1-1, the V gene TRBV19, with D hard to call. The sequenced sample consisted of PBMCs. CDR3 residues: CASTPFQLNTEAFF. Written as DNA, the CDR3 is TGTGCCAGTACCCCTTTTCAGTTAAACACTGAAGCTTTCTTT.